The rows below give T cell receptor beta chains drawn from one sample of a study of T cells after yellow fever vaccination. MiXCR, applied by TCRdb to the 5' RACE reads, yields one record per CDR3 protein. Counted here are 450,000 to 650,000 distinct CDR3 sequences, 21% occurring once; the ten biggest clones make up about 16%. The sample consisted of PBMCs, taken approximately 22 days after the first yellow fever vaccination. These receptors were obtained from a man aged 18 to 35 who received the YFV17D yellow fever vaccine. The conserved cysteine and the conserved F or W are not part of the CDR3 here. D genes are given only for firm matches.

TRBJ2-7	-	TRBV5-1	ASSLLSRGHDEQY
TRBJ2-6	TRBD1	TRBV30	AWTGTVISARPGANVLT
TRBJ1-1	-	TRBV29-1	SVDVTGDAAF
TRBJ2-5	TRBD2	TRBV7-2	ASSVLQRAGGETQY
TRBJ1-2	-	TRBV4-2	ASSQEGVFNYGYT
TRBJ2-2	TRBD1	TRBV20-1	SALELAPRGTGELF
TRBJ2-5	-	TRBV29-1	SACLRGGETQY
TRBJ2-2	-	TRBV12-3/TRBV12-4	ASSLGGSTGELF
TRBJ2-3	TRBD1	TRBV6-5	ASSWDRATDTQY
TRBJ2-5	TRBD2	TRBV6-2/TRBV6-3	ASSVGTSGTQY
TRBJ2-7	TRBD1	TRBV14	ASSQERQGEQY
TRBJ1-2	-	TRBV4-3	ASSQSIANYGYT
TRBJ1-4	-	TRBV6-5	ASSSSGPATNEKLF
TRBJ2-2	-	TRBV4-3	ASSQGSLLTGELF
TRBJ2-5	-	TRBV20-1	GASDRTQETQY
TRBJ2-3	-	TRBV7-2	ASRLGPTDTQY
TRBJ2-4	-	TRBV2	ASSEGSGNIQY
TRBJ1-4	-	TRBV11-2	ASSLTPYGADNEKLF